Following are 32 T cell receptor beta chains from one sample sequenced in a study of blood T cell repertoires in COVID-19 (TCRdb year 2020). Libraries were made using the immunoSEQ multiplex PCR assay. TCRdb carries this immuneACCESS record with in-frame sequences only. Its versions omit some clonotypes, under half of them owing to an unresolved V gene in the studies checked, with the rest unexplained. This sample holds under 300,000 clones; more than 60% were observed only once. About 4% of the sample is held by the ten biggest clonotypes. Sequenced material: peripheral blood. All receptors derive from a woman aged 40 to 55 with active or convalescent COVID-19.

Here the CDR3 DNA reads TGTGCCAGTAGTGTATCCAGGGCTGACGGCTACACCTTC. Translated, it gives CASSVSRADGYTF. The chain joins TRBV19 to TRBJ1-2, with D possibly TRBD1 on 5 matching bases. There are 13 residues in the CDR3. CDR1 and CDR2 from the germline V gene are LNHDA and SQIVND (reference sequence). V lost 5 bases and J 8 bases, leaving 15 bases between the germline ends. Full variable domain (missing parts from reference TRBV19 and TRBJ1-2): DGGITQSPKYLFRKEGQNVTLSCEQNLNHDAMYWYRQDPGQGLRLIYYSQIVNDFQKGDIAEGYSVSREKKESFPLTVTSAQKNPTAFYLCASSVSRADGYTFGSGTRLTVV.

This clone was seen only once. The rearrangement joins TRBV19 to TRBJ1-6; 10 bases map to TRBD1. The CDR3 is 16 amino acids. Germline trimming cut 5 bases from V and 7 bases from J; bases unmatched to any gene: 8. CDR1 is LNHDA, CDR2 SQIVND, per germline (reference sequence). CDR3 residues: CASSVGQGVPNSPLHF. The CDR3 bases are TGTGCCAGTAGTGTCGGACAGGGGGTTCCGAATTCACCCCTCCACTTT.

The gene calls are TRBV19 and TRBJ1-6; TRBD1 is a possible D gene (5 bases). Trimming removed 0 bases from V and 10 bases from J, with 16 bases in between. The CDR3 is 16 amino acids. Germline CDR1 reads LNHDA; CDR2 reads SQIVND (reference sequence). CDR3 loop: CASSIDRGQSPSPLHF. The CDR3 DNA is TGTGCCAGTAGTATAGATCGAGGACAAAGCCCGTCACCCCTCCACTTT.

The chain couples TRBV3-1 (or the pseudogene TRBV3-2) to TRBJ2-7, with TRBD2 identical over 9 bases. From germline, CDR1 is LGHDT and CDR2 YNNKEL (reference sequence). V lost 6 bases, J lost 6 bases, and 6 bases stayed unmatched. CDR3 size: 13 residues. The CDR3 protein is CASSRGGEAEQYF. DNA for the CDR3: TGTGCCAGCAGTCGCGGGGGGGAGGCCGAGCAGTACTTC.

In its sample, this clone was seen many times. The chain uses TRBV6-5 and TRBJ2-3; 8 bases are shared with TRBD1. The CDR3 spans 15 residues. The germline CDR1 and CDR2 sequences are MNHEY and SVGAGI. Losses at the gene ends were 4 bases for V and 2 bases for J; bases not matched to a gene: 5. CDR3 amino acids: CASSFTGGTTDTQYF. The CDR3 nucleotides read TGTGCCAGCAGTTTTACAGGGGGGACCACAGATACGCAGTATTTT.

The gene calls are TRBV5-8 and TRBJ1-5, with TRBD1 matching 10 bases. With V trimmed by 3 bases and J by 4 bases, 4 bases remained unmatched. This CDR3 is built from 15 residues. The V gene's germline CDR1 is SGHTS and CDR2 YDEGEE. CDR3 DNA: TGTGCCAGCAGCTCTGGACAGGGGGGAAATCAGCCCCAGCATTTT. Translating it yields CASSSGQGGNQPQHF.

The chain joins TRBV27 to TRBJ1-6; TRBD1 matches 7 bases. V trimming: 5 bases; J trimming: 13 bases; junction bases outside the gene matches: 8. This CDR3 is 13 amino acids long. Germline assignment: CDR1 MNHEY and CDR2 SMNVEV (reference sequence). CDR3 sequence: CASSPVTGPPLHF. In DNA form, the CDR3 reads TGTGCCAGCAGTCCAGTGACAGGGCCGCCCCTCCACTTT.

This chain uses TRBV5-1 with TRBJ1-2; TRBD1 matches 7 bases. Germline V lookup: CDR1 SGHRS, CDR2 YFSETQ. The trim removed 4 bases at V and 4 bases at J, leaving 4 bases unmatched. The CDR3 has 13 amino acids. The CDR3 DNA reads TGCGCCAGCAGCGCACAGGGGATCTATGGCTACACCTTC. This encodes CASSAQGIYGYTF.

V gene TRBV27 combines with J gene TRBJ2-3, with unresolved D. The ends were cut back, 6 bases at V and 6 bases at J, with 4 bases in the middle. From germline, CDR1 is MNHEY and CDR2 SMNVEV (reference sequence). This CDR3 contains 10 residues. CDR3 bases: TGTGCCAGCAGCATGGATACGCAGTATTTT. Its translation: CASSMDTQYF.

The chain uses TRBV15 and TRBJ2-5, with D maybe TRBD1 (5 bases). Germline V lookup: CDR1 LNHNV, CDR2 YYDKDF (reference sequence). This CDR3 contains 15 residues. With 0 bases removed from V and 2 bases from J, the gap between germline ends came to 10 bases. The CDR3 DNA reads TGTGCCACCAGCAGAGATCGGGCAGGGCAAGAGACCCAGTACTTC. This translates into CATSRDRAGQETQYF.

In the case of this clone: One junction end disagrees with the germline gene, perhaps due to a read error. This sequence joins TRBV6-5 and TRBJ2-1; possibly TRBD2 for D (5 bases). Germline lookup yields CDR1 MNHEY and CDR2 SVGAGI. CDR3 size: 15 residues. CDR3 loop: CASSYQRTSDNEQFF. CDR3 coding DNA: TGTGCCAGCAGTTACCAGCGGACCTCCGACAATGAGCAGTTCTTC.

The chain is built from TRBV18 and TRBJ1-4; perhaps TRBD1 as D (5 bases). The CDR3 is 16 amino acids. The V end lost 0 bases, the J end lost 6 bases, and 14 bases lay between the germline ends. Germline CDR1 is KGHSH and CDR2 is LQKENI. CDR3 coding DNA: TGTGCCAGCTCACCACCGGAGACCCAAGGGGATGAAAAACTGTTTTTT. The encoded protein is CASSPPETQGDEKLFF.

The chain couples TRBV19 to TRBJ1-1; D is ambiguous. Trimming removed 10 bases at V and 5 bases at J, with 17 bases between. Looked up from germline, CDR1 is LNHDA and CDR2 is SQIVND (reference sequence). This CDR3 is built from 13 residues. The CDR3 spells CATSWKGGTEAFF. The CDR3 bases are TGTGCCACCTCTTGGAAGGGAGGTACTGAAGCTTTCTTT.

The J gene is TRBJ1-1, the V gene TRBV6-5; the D is unclear. Trimming removed 5 bases from V and 0 bases from J, with 13 bases in between. The germline V gene encodes CDR1 MNHEY and CDR2 SVGAGI. This CDR3 is built from 15 residues. The CDR3 loop is CASSPLVGMNTEAFF. CDR3 bases: TGTGCCAGCAGTCCCCTTGTGGGCATGAACACTGAAGCTTTCTTT.

The V and J genes are TRBV11-2 and TRBJ1-2; TRBD1 aligns across 8 bases. This CDR3 has 14 residues. With V trimmed by 4 bases and J by 4 bases, 5 bases remained unmatched. From germline, CDR1 is SGHAT and CDR2 FQNNGV. The DNA for the CDR3 is TGTGCCAGCAGCTGGGGACAGGTTCGCTATGGCTACACCTTC. Translation: CASSWGQVRYGYTF.

This clone was seen only a few times. This sequence joins TRBV30 and TRBJ1-2; D is perhaps TRBD1 (5 bases). The CDR3 sequence is 13 residues long. Germline V gene lookup returns CDR1 GTSNPN and CDR2 SVGIG (reference sequence). V was shortened by 0 bases and J by 4 bases, with 9 bases between the two germline ends. Written as DNA, the CDR3 is TGTGCCTGGAGTGTACAGGCGACCTATGGCTACACCTTC. Amino acids: CAWSVQATYGYTF.

This clone has only a few counts. This chain uses TRBV21-1 with TRBJ1-6; no check of the table's D call, TRBD1, against the DNA was made. TRBV21-1 is a pseudogene locus. The length of the CDR3 is 14 residues. CDR3 sequence (DNA): TGTGCCAGCCTTTCGACAGGGCTCCGGTCACCCCTCCACTTT. Protein: CASLSTGLRSPLHF.

The chain carries TRBV11-2 and TRBJ2-5; 14 nucleotides agree with TRBD2. The CDR3 length is 16 residues. V was pared by 4 bases and J by 1 base, with 2 bases of the junction left unmatched. Germline V gene data show CDR1 as SGHAT and CDR2 as FQNNGV. CDR3 bases: TGTGCCAGCAGCTCGGGACTAGCGGGGGTCCAAGAGACCCAGTACTTC. It yields the protein CASSSGLAGVQETQYF. The full variable domain, in which reference TRBV11-2 and TRBJ2-5 provide the parts outside the CDR3, is EAGVAQSPRYKIIEKRQSVAFWCNPISGHATLYWYQQILGQGPKLLIQFQNNGVVDDSQLPKDRFSAERLKGVDSTLKIQPAKLEDSAVYLCASSSGLAGVQETQYFGPGTRLLVL.

The chain employs TRBV4-1 and TRBJ1-1; TRBD1 is a possible D gene (5 bases). Trimming removed 3 bases from V and 5 bases from J, with 13 bases in between. The CDR3 is 14 residues long. Germline CDR1 reads MGHRA; CDR2 reads YSYEKL. CDR3 loop: CASSHIGGGTEAFF. The CDR3, as DNA: TGCGCCAGCAGCCATATTGGGGGAGGGACTGAAGCTTTCTTT.

This chain links TRBV29-1 with TRBJ2-3, with 14 bases matching TRBD2. CDR1 is SQVTM and CDR2 is ANQGSEA in the germline V gene. Trimming at V came to 7 bases and at J to 5 bases, leaving 11 bases not matched to a gene. The CDR3 is 16 residues long. CDR3 region: CSAAPTSGGVGDTQYF. CDR3 bases: TGCAGCGCCGCTCCGACTAGCGGGGGGGTGGGAGATACGCAGTATTTT.

J is TRBJ1-5 and V is TRBV7-9, with TRBD1 matching 9 bases. The CDR3 covers 19 residues. CDR1 is SEHNR and CDR2 is FQNEAQ in the germline V gene (reference sequence). Losses at the gene ends were 0 bases for V and 0 bases for J; bases not matched to a gene: 9. The CDR3 DNA is TGTGCCAGCAGCTTAGCGGGACAGGGTGTTCCCTATAGCAATCAGCCCCAGCATTTT. It specifies CASSLAGQGVPYSNQPQHF.

The rearrangement uses TRBV19 and TRBJ1-5, with 7 bases fitting TRBD1. V lost 3 bases, J lost 3 bases, and 2 bases stayed unmatched. The germline V gene has CDR1 LNHDA and CDR2 SQIVND (reference sequence). This CDR3 is 14 amino acids long. CDR3: CASSMGQSNQPQHF. Here the CDR3 DNA reads TGTGCCAGTAGTATGGGACAGTCCAATCAGCCCCAGCATTTT.

The sample holds many counts of this clone. The chain has TRBV28 and TRBJ1-5; D gene uncertain. CDR1 and CDR2 from the germline V gene are MDHEN and SYDVKM. The CDR3 totals 14 residues. V lost 3 bases and J lost 5, with 11 bases in between. The CDR3 DNA sequence: TGTGCCAGCAGTTTCCGCGGGGATTATCAGCCCCAGCATTTT. This sequence encodes CASSFRGDYQPQHF.

This clone is a singleton in its sample. The chain has TRBV11-2 and TRBJ2-1; 11 bases align to TRBD2. V gave up 1 base and J gave up 2 bases; unmatched junction bases: 7. Germline V gene data show CDR1 as SGHAT and CDR2 as FQNNGV. This CDR3 comprises 18 residues. Here the CDR3 DNA reads TGTGCCAGCAGCTTAGGGGCTAGCGGGGGGTATCCCTACAATGAGCAGTTCTTC. Residues: CASSLGASGGYPYNEQFF.

The chain employs TRBV28 and TRBJ1-2; D unresolved. Per germline, CDR1 MDHEN and CDR2 SYDVKM. This CDR3 has 12 amino acids. Trimming cost V 8 bases and J 8 bases, with 15 bases left between them. The CDR3 here is CASVVAGVGYTF. The CDR3 DNA sequence: TGTGCCAGCGTGGTGGCCGGGGTCGGCTACACCTTC.

V gene TRBV27 combines with J gene TRBJ1-2; TRBD1 matches 7 bases. The CDR3 is 14 amino acids. Germline V gene sequence: CDR1 MNHEY, CDR2 SMNVEV (reference sequence). V lost 3 bases and J lost 4; bases outside the gene matches: 5. The CDR3 region has the DNA TGTGCCAGCAGTTTTAGAGGGGGCGGCTATGGCTACACCTTC. This sequence encodes CASSFRGGGYGYTF.

V is TRBV28 and J is TRBJ2-2, with 9 bases aligning to TRBD2. V dropped 3 bases and J dropped 4; count of bases not matched to a gene: 12. The CDR3 covers 18 residues. CDR1 MDHEN and CDR2 SYDVKM come from the germline V gene. The CDR3 sequence is CASSFPLSGGSVTGELFF. In DNA, the CDR3 is TGTGCCAGCAGTTTTCCCCTTAGCGGGGGAAGTGTCACCGGGGAGCTGTTTTTT.

The chain employs TRBV27 and TRBJ2-5; 10 bases are shared with TRBD2. V lost 8 bases, J lost 5 bases, and 14 bases stayed unmatched. This CDR3 spans 16 amino acids. CDR1 MNHEY and CDR2 SMNVEV come from the germline V gene (reference sequence). This chain's CDR3 is CASRSGLAGGMETQYF. As DNA, the CDR3 is TGTGCCAGCCGCTCGGGATTAGCGGGGGGTATGGAGACCCAGTACTTC.

This clone showed up just once. V is TRBV6-5 and J is TRBJ1-6; 9 bases match TRBD1. CDR1 and CDR2 from the germline V gene are MNHEY and SVGAGI. This CDR3 contains 15 residues. With V trimmed by 0 bases and J by 9 bases, 3 bases remained unmatched. The CDR3: CASSYSGQGGSPLHF. The CDR3 bases are TGTGCCAGCAGTTACTCGGGACAGGGAGGTTCACCCCTCCACTTT.

V is TRBV30 and J is TRBJ2-7; D perhaps matches TRBD1 (5 bases). CDR3 length: 14 residues. With 1 base removed from V and 0 bases from J, the gap between germline ends came to 10 bases. Germline CDR1 GTSNPN, CDR2 SVGIG (reference sequence). CDR3 residues: CAWSGQSLSYEQYF. In nucleotides, the CDR3 is TGTGCCTGGAGTGGACAGTCCCTCTCCTACGAGCAGTACTTC.

The rearrangement uses TRBV7-6 and TRBJ2-1; 11 bases line up with TRBD1. The CDR3 runs to 17 residues. The germline CDR1 and CDR2 sequences are SGHVS and FNYEAQ. V shed 1 base, J shed 7 bases, and the junction held 9 bases outside the gene matches. The CDR3 DNA sequence: TGTGCCAGCAGCTTAGAGTTTCTGGACAGGGGGCGGAATGAGCAGTTCTTC. Encoded protein: CASSLEFLDRGRNEQFF.

V usage is TRBV5-1 and J usage is TRBJ1-3, with TRBD1 matching over 8 bases. Germline V lookup: CDR1 SGHRS, CDR2 YFSETQ. There are 16 residues in the CDR3. Trimming removed 1 base from V and 3 bases from J; junction bases left unmatched: 6. CDR3 nucleotides: TGCGCCAGCAGCTTGCCCCAGGGGGCCAGTGGAAACACCATATATTTT. Translated, it gives CASSLPQGASGNTIYF.